The clone carrying this T cell receptor delta chain is judged large (0.1 to 1%). The sample originates from a study of gammadelta T cells in human blood. TCRdb applied CATT to the RT-PCR reads for clone calling. This table holds roughly 360 delta-chain clones, 25% to 40% found once. The CDR3 loop spans 16 amino acids. The germline gives CDR1 TSWWSYY, CDR2 QGS. Trimming cost V 2 bases and J 0 bases, with 13 bases left between them. The gene calls are TRDV1 and TRDJ1; D not certain. The receptor comes from a human donor. Sequenced input: non-Vgamma9Vdelta2 gamma-delta T cells from infant blood. The CDR3 sequence: CALGEEPWLYTDKLIF. CDR3 nucleotides: TGTGCTCTTGGGGAAGAACCTTGGCTTTACACCGATAAACTCATCTTT.